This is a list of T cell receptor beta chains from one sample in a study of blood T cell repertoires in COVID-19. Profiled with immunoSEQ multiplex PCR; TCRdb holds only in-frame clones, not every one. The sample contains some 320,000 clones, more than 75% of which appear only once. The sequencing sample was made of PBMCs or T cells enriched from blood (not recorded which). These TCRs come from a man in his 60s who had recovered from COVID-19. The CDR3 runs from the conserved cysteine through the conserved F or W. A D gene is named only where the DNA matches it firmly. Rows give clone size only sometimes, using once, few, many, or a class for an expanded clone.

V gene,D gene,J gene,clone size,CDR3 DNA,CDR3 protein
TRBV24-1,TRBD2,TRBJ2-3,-,TGTGCCACCAGTGATTTGGGCGGGAGTTCCTCTGATACGCAGTATTTT,CATSDLGGSSSDTQYF
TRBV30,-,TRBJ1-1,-,TGTGCCTGGAGTCTCCAGCGGACGGAAGCTTTCTTT,CAWSLQRTEAFF
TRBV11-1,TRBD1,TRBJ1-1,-,TGTGCCAGCAGCCAACCGGACAGGGGGTGGACTGAAGCTTTCTTT,CASSQPDRGWTEAFF
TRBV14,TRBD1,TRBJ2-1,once,TGTGCCAGCAGCCGCCGGGACAGGGGGCCCAACAATGAGCAGTTCTTC,CASSRRDRGPNNEQFF
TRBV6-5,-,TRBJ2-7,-,TGTGCCAGCAGTTTAGAAGGGGGGGGCGCCTACGAGCAGTACTTC,CASSLEGGGAYEQYF
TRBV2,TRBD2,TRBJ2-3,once,TGTGCCAGATCAGCGGGAATTAGCACAGATACGCAGTATTTT,CARSAGISTDTQYF
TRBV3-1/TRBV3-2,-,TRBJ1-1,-,TGTGCCAGCAGCCAAGATAACAGTAACACTGAAGCTTTCTTT,CASSQDNSNTEAFF
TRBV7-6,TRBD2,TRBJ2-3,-,TGTGCCAGCAGCATTCGGACTAGCCAGGCAGATACGCAGTATTTT,CASSIRTSQADTQYF
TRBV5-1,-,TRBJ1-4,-,TGCGCCAGCAGCTTGGAGGACTCAGCTAATGAAAAACTGTTTTTT,CASSLEDSANEKLFF
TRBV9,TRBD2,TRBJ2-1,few,TGTGCCAGCAGCGTAAGTCCTCAGCGGGGTGATGAGCAGTTCTTC,CASSVSPQRGDEQFF
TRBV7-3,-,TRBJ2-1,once,TGTGCCAGCTTAAGCCACCCCTCCTACAATGAGCAGTTCTTC,CASLSHPSYNEQFF
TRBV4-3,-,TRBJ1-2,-,TGCGCCAGCAGCCAAGAATATACCGACAGGAATGGCTACACCTTC,CASSQEYTDRNGYTF
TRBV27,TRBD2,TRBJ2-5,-,TGTGCCAGCAGAGGGCTAGCGGCACAAGAGACCCAGTACTTC,CASRGLAAQETQYF
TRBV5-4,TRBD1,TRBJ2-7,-,TGTGCCAGCAGCGGCGACCGGGACAGGGGCTCCTACGAGCAGTACTTC,CASSGDRDRGSYEQYF
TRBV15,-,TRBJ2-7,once,TGTGCCACCAGCAGAGTACTAGTAGACGAGCAGTACTTC,CATSRVLVDEQYF
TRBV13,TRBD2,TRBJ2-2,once,TGTGCCAGCAGCTTGTTGGGGGGACTAGCGGGAAGCACCGGGGAGCTGTTTTTT,CASSLLGGLAGSTGELFF
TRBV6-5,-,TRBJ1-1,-,TGTGCCAGCAGGGGGGGGGCAGGGACCACTGAAGCTTTCTTT,CASRGGAGTTEAFF
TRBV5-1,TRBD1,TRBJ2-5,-,TGCGCCAGCAGCCCCGGGGCCACAGGGGGCTTCCAAGAGACCCAGTACTTC,CASSPGATGGFQETQYF
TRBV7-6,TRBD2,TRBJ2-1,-,TGTGCCAGCAGCTCGGGACTAGCGGGAGGGAGGGTCTACAATGAGCAGTTCTTC,CASSSGLAGGRVYNEQFF
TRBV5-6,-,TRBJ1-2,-,TGTGCCAGCAGCTTGGATCCGGGGGACTATGGCTACACCTTC,CASSLDPGDYGYTF
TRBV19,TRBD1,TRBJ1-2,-,TGTGCCAGTAGTAATCCGGGACAGGGATCCTATGGCTACACCTTC,CASSNPGQGSYGYTF
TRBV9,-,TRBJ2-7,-,TGTGCCAGCAGCGTTGACTATGGACAGTCCTACGAGCAGTACTTC,CASSVDYGQSYEQYF
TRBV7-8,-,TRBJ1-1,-,TGTGCCAGCTTGGGAGGACAAGTCCGAGGGAACACTGAAGCTTTCTTT,CASLGGQVRGNTEAFF
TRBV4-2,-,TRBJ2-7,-,TGTGCCAGCAGCCAGCAGGGAAACTACGAGCAGTACTTC,CASSQQGNYEQYF
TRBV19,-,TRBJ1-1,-,TGTGCCAGTAGTATGTGGGCAGCCATGAACACTGAAGCTTTCTTT,CASSMWAAMNTEAFF
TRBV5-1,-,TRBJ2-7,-,TGCGCCAGCAGCCCTGGTGCGCCCTACGAGCAGTACTTC,CASSPGAPYEQYF
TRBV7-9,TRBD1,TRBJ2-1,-,TGTGCCAGCAGGGGACAGTCCTACAATGAGCAGTTCTTC,CASRGQSYNEQFF
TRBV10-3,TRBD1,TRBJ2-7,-,TGTGCCATCAGCGGGACAGAGGGCTCCTACGAGCAGTACTTC,CAISGTEGSYEQYF
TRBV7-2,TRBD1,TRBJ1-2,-,TGTGCCAGCAGCCCCGGACAGGTGACCGGCTATGGCTACACCTTC,CASSPGQVTGYGYTF
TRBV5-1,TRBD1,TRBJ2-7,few,TGCGCCAGCAGCGACCGGGACAGCCACTACGAGCAGTACTTC,CASSDRDSHYEQYF
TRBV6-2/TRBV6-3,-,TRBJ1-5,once,TGTGCCAGCAGCCGCGGGTGGGATCAGCCCCAGCATTTT,CASSRGWDQPQHF
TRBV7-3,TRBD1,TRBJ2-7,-,TGTGCCAGCAGCCAAAGGGGACAGGGGTTTTACGAGCAGTACTTC,CASSQRGQGFYEQYF
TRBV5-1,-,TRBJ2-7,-,TGCGCCAGCAGCCCCGGGGAGGCAGCCTACGAGCAGTACTTC,CASSPGEAAYEQYF
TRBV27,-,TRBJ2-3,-,TGTGCCAGCAGTGCCCCCCCTGGTTTGCGGGCAGATACGCAGTATTTT,CASSAPPGLRADTQYF
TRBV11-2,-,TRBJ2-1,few,TGTGCCAGCAGCTTAGTCCGGGGCGGGGACTCCCGGCATGAGCAGTTCTTC,CASSLVRGGDSRHEQFF
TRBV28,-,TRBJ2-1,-,TGTGCCAGCAGCCTATCCGATCGAGGTGAGCAGTTCTTC,CASSLSDRGEQFF
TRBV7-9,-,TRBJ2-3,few,TGTGCCAGCAGCTCCCGTGGCGGGACCACAGATACGCAGTATTTT,CASSSRGGTTDTQYF
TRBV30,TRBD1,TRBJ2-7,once,TGTGCCTGGAGTCCGGCGACAGGGTGGAACTACGAGCAGTACTTC,CAWSPATGWNYEQYF
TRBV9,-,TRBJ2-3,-,TGTGCCAGCAGCCCAACAGATAAGACGCAGTATTTT,CASSPTDKTQYF
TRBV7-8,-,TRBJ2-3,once,TGTGCCAGCAGCTTATCACGGAGTCGGACTAGCACAGATACGCAGTATTTT,CASSLSRSRTSTDTQYF
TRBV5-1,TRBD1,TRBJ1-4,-,TGCGCCAGCAGCCTGGGGACAGGGCAAACGAAAAAACTGTTTTTT,CASSLGTGQTKKLFF
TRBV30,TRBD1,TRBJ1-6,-,TGTGCCTGGAGTGCCTTGGGACAGGGAAATTCACCCCTCCACTTT,CAWSALGQGNSPLHF
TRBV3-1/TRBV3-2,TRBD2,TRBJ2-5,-,TGTGCCAGCAGCCAGGGCGCAGCGGGAGCAGAGACCCAGTACTTC,CASSQGAAGAETQYF
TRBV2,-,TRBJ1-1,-,TGTGCCAGCAAATCCGGAGGGAACACTGAAGCTTTCTTT,CASKSGGNTEAFF
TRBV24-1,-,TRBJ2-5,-,TGTGCCACCAGCTCAGCAGGGGTTGGGACCCAGTACTTC,CATSSAGVGTQYF
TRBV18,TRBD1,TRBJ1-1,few,TGTGCCAGCTCACCAAGGGCCTCGGACAGGCAGACCACTGAAGCTTTCTTT,CASSPRASDRQTTEAFF
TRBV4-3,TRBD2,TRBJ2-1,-,TGCGCCAGCAGCCAAGATCATCTAGCGGGGGTAGGTGAGCAGTTCTTC,CASSQDHLAGVGEQFF
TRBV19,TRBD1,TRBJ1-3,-,TGTGCCAGTAGTATAGGAGGGGGCTGGAAAGGAAACACCATATATTTT,CASSIGGGWKGNTIYF
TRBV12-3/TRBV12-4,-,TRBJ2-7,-,TGTGCCAGCAGTTTGGGGGCTAACTACGAGCAGTACTTC,CASSLGANYEQYF